This TCR beta chain was recorded in a study of T cell responses to AZD1222 COVID-19 vaccine. Study summary: Pooled together were second doses at about 4 or about 12 weeks.

Note on this clone: Its antigen remains unidentified.

Study-wide results and limits: Mostly white British, mostly female donors; authors suggested clonal diversity may be underestimated.

The data were produced by immunoSEQ multiplex PCR, yet TCRdb's version contains in-frame clones alone and is incomplete. The table records roughly 180,000 clones, roughly 88% of them present only once. The material sequenced was peripheral blood, taken on day 0 of AZD1222 vaccination. This receptor was obtained from an adult in good health.

The CDR3 region is CASSESGYYEQYF. DNA of the CDR3: TGTGCCAGCAGTGAAAGCGGGTACTACGAGCAGTACTTC. The chain recombines TRBV25-1 with TRBJ2-7; TRBD2 is a possible D gene (6 bases). The CDR3 is made up of 13 amino acids. V was clipped by 2 bases and J by 3 bases, with 8 bases between them. Looked up from germline, CDR1 is MGHDK and CDR2 is SYGVNS.